This TCR beta chain was documented in a study of T cells in women clearing cervical HPV infection. Overall study context: Case blood was drawn when the lesion was first found; control blood after infection became undetectable. HLA type could not be excluded as a confounder. The study's findings and limits: Controls had more TRBV6-7 (approximately 0.15%) than cases (roughly 0.11%).

V was pared by 5 bases and J by 5 bases, with 6 bases of the junction left unmatched. This CDR3 region has 15 residues. From germline, CDR1 is SGHVS and CDR2 FQNEAQ. MY09/MY11 PCR detected cervical HPV DNA; dot-blot assigned genotypes. To note about this clone: Its target is not known. The CDR3 end is not reached by the read, which stops 3 residues before it; the germline J gene fills it in.

Here immunoSEQ multiplex PCR was the method, and the copy in TCRdb shows in-frame clones only, minus some. Its table records 30,000 or so clones. This chain joins TRBV7-8 and TRBJ2-1; 10 bases align to TRBD2. Material: blood buffy coat. The clonotype originates from a woman between 18 and 70 years old with a cervical HPV16 infection that either progressed to CIN3+ or cleared (not recorded which). The sequenced CDR3 bases are TGTGCCAGCAGCGGAAGCGGGGGGGCCAACAATGAG. This gives the protein CASSGSGGANNE. In full, the CDR3 reads CASSGSGGANNEQFF.